This entry concerns a single TCR beta chain. The junction had 5 bases not matched to a gene; V was cut back by 5 bases and J by 6 bases. CDR3 length equals 14 residues. Germline V lookup: CDR1 SGHNT, CDR2 YYREEE (reference sequence). This entry comes from a study of blood T cell repertoires in COVID-19. About the research overall: The study drew acute and convalescent COVID-19 samples from the United States, Italy and Spain. From T cells, B-cell-depleted T cells, or PBMCs came the material, which was cDNA or gDNA.

The study drew participants aged about 18 to 90 years from some 23 US areas. Clinical history as reported by participants underpinned cohort assignment. Here immunoSEQ multiplex PCR was the method, and the copy in TCRdb shows in-frame clones only, minus some. The sample lists 160,000 or so clones, approximately 84% occurring once. The TCR was taken from a human donor with acute COVID-19. The donor label of this sample is uncertain. V is TRBV5-4 and J is TRBJ1-4; 9 positions agree with TRBD1. The sequenced sample consisted of PBMCs or T cells enriched from blood (not recorded which). The CDR3 region is CASSMGQGDEKLFF. CDR3 sequence (DNA): TGTGCCAGCAGTATGGGACAGGGAGATGAAAAACTGTTTTTT.